This T cell receptor beta chain was sequenced in a study of blood T cell repertoires in COVID-19. Study-level background: Italy, Spain and the United States were the sources of the convalescent and acute COVID-19 samples. PBMCs, B-cell-depleted T cells, or T cells provided the cDNA or gDNA that made up the material.

Authors' data handling: Amplification of reference gene primers was used by the study to estimate nucleated cell counts. The table came from immunoSEQ multiplex PCR; TCRdb's copy has only in-frame clones and leaves some out. Clonal size and the V and J genes are those of that table, whereas D and trimming came from the DNA. Among around 100,000 clones listed, roughly 80% were seen once. This CDR3 spans 16 amino acids. The germline CDR1 and CDR2 sequences are SGHDN and FVKESK. The V and J ends lost 0 bases and 1 base respectively, with 13 bases between them. The source of this sequence is a human donor in a cohort sampled during active COVID-19. The material sequenced was peripheral blood. The genes are TRBV14 and TRBJ2-7; a possible D gene is TRBD1 (5 bases). The CDR3 loop reads CASSQETGKGSYEQYF. The CDR3 nucleotides are TGTGCCAGCAGCCAAGAAACTGGGAAGGGGTCCTACGAGCAGTACTTC.